This T cell receptor (beta chain) appears in the sequencing data of a study of T cell repertoires in cytomegalovirus infection. Study background: Indicated by public TCR beta signatures were CMV infection and matching HLA type. Overall study findings and caveats: Ex vivo responses were dominated by HLA-C-restricted CMV-specific TCR beta clonotypes. Cumulative public TCR beta family frequency identified CMV carriers with the relevant HLA.

Via MiXCR, TCRdb re-called the reads, giving one row per CDR3 protein. The sample shows some 680,000 distinct CDR3 sequences, 35% of them seen only once. This clonotype was picked up a small number of times. Antigen unknown. The CDR3 sequence is 17 residues long. CDR1 is MNHEY and CDR2 is SMNVEV in the germline V gene (reference sequence). V lost 5 bases to trimming and J lost 4 bases; unmatched junction nucleotides: 14. This receptor was taken from a human donor in good health (CMV status not recorded). Some clones in this sample may be carry-over from other donors' samples. Sequenced input: PBMCs. The chain employs TRBV27 and TRBJ2-3; 8 bases line up with TRBD2. CDR3 sequence reads: CASSIPGTRVGPDTQYF. The CDR3 DNA sequence: TGTGCCAGCAGTATACCCGGGACTAGGGTCGGTCCAGATACGCAGTATTTT.